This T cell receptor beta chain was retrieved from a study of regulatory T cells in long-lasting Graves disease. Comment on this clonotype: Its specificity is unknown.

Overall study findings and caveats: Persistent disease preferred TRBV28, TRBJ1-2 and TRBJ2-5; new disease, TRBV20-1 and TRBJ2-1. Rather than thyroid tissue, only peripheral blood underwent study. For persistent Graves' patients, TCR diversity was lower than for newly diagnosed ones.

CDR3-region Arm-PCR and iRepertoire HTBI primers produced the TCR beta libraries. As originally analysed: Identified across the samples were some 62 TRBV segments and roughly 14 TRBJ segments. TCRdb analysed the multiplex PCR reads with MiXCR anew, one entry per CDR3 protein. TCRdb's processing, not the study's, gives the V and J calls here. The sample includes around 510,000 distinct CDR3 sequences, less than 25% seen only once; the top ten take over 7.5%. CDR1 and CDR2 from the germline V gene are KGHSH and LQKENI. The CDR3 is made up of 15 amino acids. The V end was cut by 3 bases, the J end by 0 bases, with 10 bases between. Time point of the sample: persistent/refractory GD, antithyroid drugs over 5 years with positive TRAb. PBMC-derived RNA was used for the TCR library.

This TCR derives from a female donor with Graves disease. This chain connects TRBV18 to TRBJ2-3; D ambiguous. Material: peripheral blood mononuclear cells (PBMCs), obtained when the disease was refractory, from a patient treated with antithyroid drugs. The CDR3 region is CASSPIGPSTDTQYF. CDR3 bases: TGTGCCAGCTCACCTATAGGGCCTAGCACAGATACGCAGTATTTT.